A selection of T cell receptor beta chains follows, all from one sample in a study of blood T cells in healthy people across ages. From the 5' RACE reads, TCRdb called clonotypes with MiXCR, one entry per CDR3 protein. The repertoire holds about 640,000 distinct CDR3 sequences, roughly 53% seen once, with 30% to 45% in the top ten. The sequenced sample was blood. These receptors were collected from a man aged 55 to 70 in good health. The CDR3 runs from the conserved cysteine through the conserved F or W. The order of the fields is CDR3 protein, CDR3 DNA, V gene, D gene, J gene, clone size. D genes are given only for firm matches. Rows may omit the clone size; those that give it use once, few, many or a size class.

CASSLAWDSRTEAFF | TGTGCCAGCAGCTTAGCTTGGGACAGTCGGACCGAAGCTTTCTTT | TRBV7-9 | TRBD1 | TRBJ1-1 | NA
CASSHRDGEETQYF | TGTGCCAGCAGCCACCGGGACGGAGAAGAGACCCAGTACTTC | TRBV5-4 | NA | TRBJ2-5 | few
CASSLARLAPDGDTQYF | TGCGCCAGCAGCTTAGCCCGACTGGCACCCGATGGGGATACGCAGTATTTT | TRBV5-1 | NA | TRBJ2-3 | NA
CASSLQSAKNIQYF | TGCGCCAGCAGCTTACAGTCCGCCAAAAACATTCAGTACTTC | TRBV5-1 | NA | TRBJ2-4 | few
CAISESTGSSYNEQFF | TGTGCCATCAGTGAGTCGACAGGGAGCTCCTACAATGAGCAGTTCTTC | TRBV10-3 | TRBD1 | TRBJ2-1 | NA
CASSLGLAWGNEQFF | TGTGCCAGCAGCTTAGGTCTCGCCTGGGGCAATGAGCAGTTCTTC | TRBV7-2 | NA | TRBJ2-1 | NA
CASSLRGGVFDNEQFF | TGTGCCAGCAGCTTGCGCGGGGGCGTTTTCGACAATGAGCAGTTCTTC | TRBV5-5 | NA | TRBJ2-1 | few
CASSLVSGSSTDTQYF | TGTGCCAGCAGCTTAGTAAGCGGGAGTAGCACAGATACGCAGTATTTT | TRBV7-9 | TRBD2 | TRBJ2-3 | NA
CASSQSESSGTGFYEQYF | TGCGCCAGCAGCCAGTCGGAGTCCAGCGGGACAGGGTTCTACGAGCAGTACTTC | TRBV4-1 | TRBD1 | TRBJ2-7 | NA
CASSHDGGYNEQFF | TGTGCCAGCAGTCACGACGGGGGATACAATGAGCAGTTCTTC | TRBV3-1 | NA | TRBJ2-1 | NA
CASSDPRTPYQETQYF | TGTGCCAGCAGTGATCCTCGGACACCGTACCAAGAGACCCAGTACTTC | TRBV25-1 | NA | TRBJ2-5 | NA
CSVGIGGAETQYF | TGCAGCGTTGGAATTGGTGGCGCGGAGACCCAGTACTTC | TRBV29-1 | NA | TRBJ2-5 | NA
CSAGISGQGYNEQFF | TGCAGTGCGGGCATCTCGGGACAGGGTTACAATGAGCAGTTCTTC | TRBV20-1 | TRBD1 | TRBJ2-1 | NA
CSERGAGQETQYF | TGCAGTGAACGGGGGGCCGGACAAGAGACCCAGTACTTC | TRBV20-1 | NA | TRBJ2-5 | NA
CASSQEGTQRFYEQYF | TGTGCCAGCAGCCAAGAAGGCACCCAACGGTTCTACGAGCAGTACTTC | TRBV3-1 | NA | TRBJ2-7 | few
CASSKTGGRNGYTF | TGTGCCAGCAGTAAGACAGGGGGCAGGAATGGCTACACCTTC | TRBV6-2/TRBV6-3 | TRBD1 | TRBJ1-2 | NA
CASGTGLNYGYTF | TGTGCCAGCGGGACAGGGCTTAACTATGGCTACACCTTC | TRBV6-5 | TRBD1 | TRBJ1-2 | few
CSVSGSYNGQFF | TGCAGCGTTTCCGGATCCTACAATGGGCAGTTCTTC | TRBV29-1 | NA | TRBJ2-1 | NA
CAISEDRGGGYTF | TGTGCCATCAGTGAAGACAGGGGAGGGGGCTACACCTTC | TRBV10-3 | TRBD1 | TRBJ1-2 | NA
CASSHLTGADTDTQYF | TGTGCCAGCAGCCATTTGACAGGAGCCGACACAGATACGCAGTATTTT | TRBV7-8 | NA | TRBJ2-3 | NA
CASSFLTSPLHF | TGTGCCAGCAGTTTCTTGACTTCACCCCTCCACTTT | TRBV12-3/TRBV12-4 | NA | TRBJ1-6 | many
CSAGGTSYEQYF | TGCAGTGCTGGAGGGACTTCCTACGAGCAGTACTTC | TRBV20-1 | NA | TRBJ2-7 | NA
CASIRGLDQETQYF | TGTGCCAGCATCCGGGGTTTAGACCAAGAGACCCAGTACTTC | TRBV7-9 | NA | TRBJ2-5 | few
CASSQGQGVGYTF | TGTGCCAGCAGCCAGGGACAGGGGGTTGGCTACACCTTC | TRBV3-1 | TRBD1 | TRBJ1-2 | NA
CSASTTYSYEQYF | TGCAGTGCCTCGACCACGTATTCCTACGAGCAGTACTTC | TRBV20-1 | NA | TRBJ2-7 | NA
CASSWVWSDTQYF | TGTGCCAGCAGTTGGGTTTGGTCAGATACGCAGTATTTT | TRBV12-3/TRBV12-4 | NA | TRBJ2-3 | once
CASSLDQVGYEQYF | TGCGCCAGCAGCTTAGATCAGGTTGGCTACGAGCAGTACTTC | TRBV5-1 | NA | TRBJ2-7 | NA
CASSVIGGGETQYF | TGTGCCAGCAGCGTGATCGGGGGGGGAGAGACCCAGTACTTC | TRBV9 | TRBD2 | TRBJ2-5 | few
CASSYSPGNIQYF | TGTGCCAGCAGTTACTCTCCGGGAAACATTCAGTACTTC | TRBV6-5 | NA | TRBJ2-4 | NA
CAIGPSGGASTDTQYF | TGTGCCATCGGGCCTAGCGGGGGAGCTAGCACAGATACGCAGTATTTT | TRBV10-3 | TRBD2 | TRBJ2-3 | once
CASSSGTGADYGYTF | TGCGCCAGCAGCTCCGGGACAGGGGCGGACTATGGCTACACCTTC | TRBV5-1 | TRBD1 | TRBJ1-2 | NA
CASSLTTSSYNEQFF | TGTGCCAGCAGCTTGACTACAAGCTCCTACAATGAGCAGTTCTTC | TRBV7-2 | NA | TRBJ2-1 | NA
CSALGQGEWEQYF | TGCAGTGCGCTGGGACAGGGGGAGTGGGAGCAGTACTTC | TRBV20-1 | TRBD1 | TRBJ2-5 | NA
CASSLAPQNTEAFF | TGCGCCAGCAGCTTGGCCCCACAGAACACTGAAGCTTTCTTT | TRBV5-1 | NA | TRBJ1-1 | NA
CASASTDQGNGYTF | TGTGCCAGCGCCTCCACCGACCAGGGGAATGGCTACACCTTC | TRBV12-3/TRBV12-4 | NA | TRBJ1-2 | NA
CSPPTPPSQGVEETQYF | TGCAGTCCACCAACCCCTCCCTCACAGGGGGTTGAAGAGACCCAGTACTTC | TRBV20-1 | TRBD1 | TRBJ2-5 | NA
CASDLAGRTGELFF | TGTGCCAGCGATCTAGCGGGGAGGACCGGGGAGCTGTTTTTT | TRBV12-3/TRBV12-4 | TRBD2 | TRBJ2-2 | once
CTGGATNEQFF | TGCACCGGGGGCGCGACCAATGAGCAGTTCTTC | TRBV29-1 | NA | TRBJ2-1 | NA
CASRLAGRETQYF | TGCGCCAGCAGGCTAGCGGGCCGAGAGACCCAGTACTTC | TRBV10-2 | TRBD2 | TRBJ2-5 | NA
CASSLLGTGEETQYF | TGTGCCAGCAGCTTACTCGGGACAGGGGAAGAGACCCAGTACTTC | TRBV7-2 | TRBD1 | TRBJ2-5 | NA
CSASRGGSYNEQFF | TGCAGTGCTAGTCGGGGGGGTTCCTACAATGAGCAGTTCTTC | TRBV20-1 | TRBD2 | TRBJ2-1 | few
CASSLPDSPASTDTQYF | TGCGCCAGCAGCTTGCCTGACAGTCCTGCTAGCACAGATACGCAGTATTTT | TRBV5-1 | NA | TRBJ2-3 | NA
CASSPTPTSGGIQETQYF | TGTGCCAGCAGCCCGACCCCAACTAGCGGGGGGATCCAAGAGACCCAGTACTTC | TRBV7-2 | TRBD2 | TRBJ2-5 | NA
CSADGTGGSYTQYF | TGCAGTGCGGACGGGACAGGGGGTTCGTATACGCAGTATTTT | TRBV20-1 | TRBD1 | TRBJ2-3 | NA
CASSPAGDPAKNIQYF | TGCGCCAGCAGCCCCGCGGGAGACCCGGCCAAAAACATTCAGTACTTC | TRBV4-1 | TRBD2 | TRBJ2-4 | few
CAARKGGRNEQFF | TGTGCCGCCCGGAAGGGAGGAAGGAATGAGCAGTTCTTC | TRBV28 | NA | TRBJ2-1 | NA
CSAHGTANSPLHF | TGCAGTGCCCATGGGACAGCAAATTCACCCCTCCACTTT | TRBV20-1 | TRBD1 | TRBJ1-6 | once
CSVERQGRPYNEQFF | TGCAGCGTTGAACGGCAGGGGAGGCCTTACAATGAGCAGTTCTTC | TRBV29-1 | NA | TRBJ2-1 | NA
CSAIGGGYNEQFF | TGCAGTGCTATCGGGGGGGGTTACAATGAGCAGTTCTTC | TRBV20-1 | TRBD2 | TRBJ2-1 | NA